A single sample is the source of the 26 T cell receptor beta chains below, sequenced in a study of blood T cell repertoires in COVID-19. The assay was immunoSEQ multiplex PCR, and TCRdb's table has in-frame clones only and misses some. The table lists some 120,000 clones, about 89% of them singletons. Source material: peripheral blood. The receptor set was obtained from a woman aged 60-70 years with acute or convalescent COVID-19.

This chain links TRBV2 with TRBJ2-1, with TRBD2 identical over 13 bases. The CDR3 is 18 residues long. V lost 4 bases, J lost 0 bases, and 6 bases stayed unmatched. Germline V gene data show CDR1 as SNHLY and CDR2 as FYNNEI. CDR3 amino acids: CASSGLAGGASSYNEQFF. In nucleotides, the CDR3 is TGTGCCAGCAGTGGACTAGCGGGAGGTGCGAGCTCCTACAATGAGCAGTTCTTC.

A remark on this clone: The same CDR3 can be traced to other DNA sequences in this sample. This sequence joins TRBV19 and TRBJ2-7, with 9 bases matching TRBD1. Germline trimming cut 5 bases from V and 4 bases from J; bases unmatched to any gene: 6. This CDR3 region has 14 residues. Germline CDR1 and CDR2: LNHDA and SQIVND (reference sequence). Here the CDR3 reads CASSPGQGPYEQYF. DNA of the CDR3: TGTGCCAGTAGTCCAGGACAGGGGCCGTACGAGCAGTACTTC.

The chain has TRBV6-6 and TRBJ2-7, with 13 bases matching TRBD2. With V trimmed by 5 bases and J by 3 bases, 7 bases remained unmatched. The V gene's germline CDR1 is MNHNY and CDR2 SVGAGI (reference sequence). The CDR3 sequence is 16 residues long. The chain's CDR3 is CASSTSGRARGYEQYV. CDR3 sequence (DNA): TGTGCCAGCAGTACTAGCGGGAGGGCCCGGGGCTACGAGCAGTACGTC.

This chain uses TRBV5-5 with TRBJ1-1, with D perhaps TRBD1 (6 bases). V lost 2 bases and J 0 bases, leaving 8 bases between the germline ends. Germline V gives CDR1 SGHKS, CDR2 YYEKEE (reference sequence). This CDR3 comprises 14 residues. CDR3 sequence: CASSFGTLNTEAFF. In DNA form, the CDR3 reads TGTGCCAGCAGCTTCGGGACATTGAACACTGAAGCTTTCTTT.

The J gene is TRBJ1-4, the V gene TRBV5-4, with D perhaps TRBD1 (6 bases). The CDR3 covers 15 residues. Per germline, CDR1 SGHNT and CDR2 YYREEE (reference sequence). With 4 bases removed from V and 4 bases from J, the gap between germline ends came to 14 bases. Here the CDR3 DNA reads TGTGCCAGCAGCCGCGGACAGACGAATAATGAAAAACTGTTTTTT. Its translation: CASSRGQTNNEKLFF. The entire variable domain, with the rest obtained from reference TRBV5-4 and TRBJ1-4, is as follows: ETGVTQSPTHLIKTRGQQVTLRCSSQSGHNTVSWYQQALGQGPQFIFQYYREEENGRGNFPPRFSGLQFPNYSSELNVNALELDDSALYLCASSRGQTNNEKLFFGSGTQLSVL.

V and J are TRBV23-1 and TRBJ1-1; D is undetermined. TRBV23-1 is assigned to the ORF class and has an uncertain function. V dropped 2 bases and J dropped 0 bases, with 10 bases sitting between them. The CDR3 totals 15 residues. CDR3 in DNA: TGCGCCAGCAGTCAAAATACAGCCTTGAACACTGAAGCTTTCTTT. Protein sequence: CASSQNTALNTEAFF.

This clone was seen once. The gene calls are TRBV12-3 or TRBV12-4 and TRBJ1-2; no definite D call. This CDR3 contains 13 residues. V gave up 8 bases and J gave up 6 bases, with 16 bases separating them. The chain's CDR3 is CASGRPGVDGYTF. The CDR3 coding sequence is TGTGCCAGCGGCCGACCGGGAGTAGATGGCTACACCTTC.

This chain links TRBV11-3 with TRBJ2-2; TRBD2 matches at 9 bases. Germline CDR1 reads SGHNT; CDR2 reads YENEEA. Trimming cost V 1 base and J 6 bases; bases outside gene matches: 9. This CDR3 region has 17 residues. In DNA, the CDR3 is TGTGCCAGCAGCTTAGGTCCTAGCGGGATTCATCCCGGGGAGCTGTTTTTT. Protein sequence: CASSLGPSGIHPGELFF.

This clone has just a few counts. The CDR3 loop is CASNNFRTGRYGYTF. In nucleotides, the CDR3 is TGTGCCAGTAATAATTTTAGGACAGGGCGGTATGGCTACACCTTC. The chain links TRBV19 to TRBJ1-2; 8 positions agree with TRBD1. The V gene's germline CDR1 is LNHDA and CDR2 SQIVND (reference sequence). Trimming at V came to 7 bases and at J to 5 bases, leaving 12 bases not matched to a gene. The CDR3 runs to 15 residues.

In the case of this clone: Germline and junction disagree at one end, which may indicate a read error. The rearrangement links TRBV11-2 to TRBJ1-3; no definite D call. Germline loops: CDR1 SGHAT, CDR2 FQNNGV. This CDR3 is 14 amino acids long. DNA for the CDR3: TGTGCTAGCAGCTTAGAGAGGGTTGGAAACACCATATATTTT. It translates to CASSLERVGNTIYF.

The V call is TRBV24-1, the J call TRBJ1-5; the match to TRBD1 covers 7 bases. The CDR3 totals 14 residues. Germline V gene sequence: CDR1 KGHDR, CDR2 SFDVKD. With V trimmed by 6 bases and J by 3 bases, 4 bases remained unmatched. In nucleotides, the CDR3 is TGTGCCACCAGTACGGGACAGCCCAATCAGCCCCAGCATTTT. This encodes CATSTGQPNQPQHF.

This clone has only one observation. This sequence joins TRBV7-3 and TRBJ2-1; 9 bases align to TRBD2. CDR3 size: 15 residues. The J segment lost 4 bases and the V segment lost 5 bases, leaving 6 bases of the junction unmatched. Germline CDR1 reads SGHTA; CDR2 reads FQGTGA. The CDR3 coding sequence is TGTGCCAGCAGCACAGAAGCGGGAGGATACAATGAGCAGTTCTTC. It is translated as CASSTEAGGYNEQFF.

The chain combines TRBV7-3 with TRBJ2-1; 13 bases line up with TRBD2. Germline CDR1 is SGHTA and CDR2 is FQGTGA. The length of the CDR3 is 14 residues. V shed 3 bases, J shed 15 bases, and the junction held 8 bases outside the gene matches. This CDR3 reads CASSLGLAGQDPFF. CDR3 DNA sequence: TGTGCCAGCAGCTTGGGACTAGCGGGACAGGATCCGTTCTTC.

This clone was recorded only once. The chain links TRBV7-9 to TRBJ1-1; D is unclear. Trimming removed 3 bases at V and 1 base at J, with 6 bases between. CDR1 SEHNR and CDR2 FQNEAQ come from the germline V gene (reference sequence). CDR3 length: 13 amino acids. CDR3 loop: CASSFQENTEAFF. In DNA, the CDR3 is TGTGCCAGCAGCTTCCAGGAGAACACTGAAGCTTTCTTT.

The CDR3, as DNA: TGTGCCAGCAGTTACTCCCCCGACTGTGCAGATACGCAGTATTTT. Its protein product is CASSYSPDCADTQYF. The J gene is TRBJ2-3, the V gene TRBV6-7; D remains ambiguous. TRBV6-7 is recorded as an ORF, its role being uncertain. Trimming took 0 bases from V and 4 from J, leaving 11 bases between them. The CDR3 is 15 residues long.

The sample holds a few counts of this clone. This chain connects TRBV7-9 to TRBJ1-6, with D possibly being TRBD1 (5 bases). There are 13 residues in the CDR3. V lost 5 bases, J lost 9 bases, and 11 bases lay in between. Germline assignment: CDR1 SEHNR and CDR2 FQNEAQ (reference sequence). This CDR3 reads CASSPTGGSPLHF. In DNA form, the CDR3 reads TGTGCCAGCAGCCCGACCGGGGGTTCACCCCTCCACTTT. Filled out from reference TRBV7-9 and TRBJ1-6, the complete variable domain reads DTGVSQNPRHKITKRGQNVTFRCDPISEHNRLYWYRQTLGQGPEFLTYFQNEAQLEKSRLLSDRFSAERPKGSFSTLEIQRTEQGDSAMYLCASSPTGGSPLHFGNGTRLTVT.

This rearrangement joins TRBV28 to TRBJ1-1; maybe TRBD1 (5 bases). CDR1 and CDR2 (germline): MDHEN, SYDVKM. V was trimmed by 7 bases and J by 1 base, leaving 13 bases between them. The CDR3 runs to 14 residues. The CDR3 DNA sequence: TGTGCCAGCACGGGGGGGAGGGCGAACACTGAAGCTTTCTTT. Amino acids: CASTGGRANTEAFF.

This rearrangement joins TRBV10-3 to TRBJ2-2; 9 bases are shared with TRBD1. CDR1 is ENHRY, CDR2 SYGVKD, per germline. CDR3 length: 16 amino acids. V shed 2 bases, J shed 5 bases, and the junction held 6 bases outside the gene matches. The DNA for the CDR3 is TGTGCCATCAGTGAGCCGGGACAGGGAGGTACCGGGGAGCTGTTTTTT. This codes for CAISEPGQGGTGELFF.

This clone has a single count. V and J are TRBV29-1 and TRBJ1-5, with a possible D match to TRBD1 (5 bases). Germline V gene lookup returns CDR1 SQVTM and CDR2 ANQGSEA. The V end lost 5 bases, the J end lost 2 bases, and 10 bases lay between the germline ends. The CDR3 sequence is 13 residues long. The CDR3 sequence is CSVQGGGNQPQHF. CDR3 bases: TGCAGCGTTCAGGGAGGGGGCAATCAGCCCCAGCATTTT.

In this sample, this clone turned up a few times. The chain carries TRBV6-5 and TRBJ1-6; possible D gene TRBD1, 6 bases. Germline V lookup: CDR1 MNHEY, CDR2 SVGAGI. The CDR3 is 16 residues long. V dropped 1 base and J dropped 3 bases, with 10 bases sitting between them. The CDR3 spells CASSYFGQSYNSPLHF. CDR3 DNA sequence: TGTGCCAGCAGTTACTTCGGACAGAGCTATAATTCACCCCTCCACTTT.

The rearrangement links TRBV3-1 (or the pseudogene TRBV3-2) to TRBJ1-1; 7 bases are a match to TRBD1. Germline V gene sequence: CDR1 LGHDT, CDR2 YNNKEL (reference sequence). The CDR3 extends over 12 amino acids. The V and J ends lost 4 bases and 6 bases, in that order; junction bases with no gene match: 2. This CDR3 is CASSRGTAEAFF. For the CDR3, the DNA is TGTGCCAGCAGCCGTGGGACAGCTGAAGCTTTCTTT.

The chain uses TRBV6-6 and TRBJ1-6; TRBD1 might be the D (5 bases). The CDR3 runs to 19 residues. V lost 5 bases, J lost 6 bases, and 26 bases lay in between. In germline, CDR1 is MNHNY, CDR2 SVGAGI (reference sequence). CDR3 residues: CASSRGSSGDRRTNSPLHF. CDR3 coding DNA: TGTGCCAGCAGTCGAGGTTCTTCGGGGGATAGGCGAACTAATTCACCCCTCCACTTT.

CDR3 sequence: CASSASRTSGSFSYNEQFF. The DNA for the CDR3 is TGTGCCAGCAGCGCATCTAGGACTAGCGGGTCTTTCTCCTACAATGAGCAGTTCTTC. The V and J genes are TRBV13 and TRBJ2-1; 11 bases agree with TRBD2. V trimming: 5 bases; J trimming: 0 bases; junction bases outside the gene matches: 12. The CDR3 length is 19 residues. Germline V gene sequence: CDR1 PRHDT, CDR2 FYEKMQ (reference sequence). Full variable domain (outside the CDR3, taken from reference TRBV13 and TRBJ2-1): AAGVIQSPRHLIKEKRETATLKCYPIPRHDTVYWYQQGPGQDPQFLISFYEKMQSDKGSIPDRFSAQQFSDYHSELNMSSLELGDSALYFCASSASRTSGSFSYNEQFFGPGTRLTVL.

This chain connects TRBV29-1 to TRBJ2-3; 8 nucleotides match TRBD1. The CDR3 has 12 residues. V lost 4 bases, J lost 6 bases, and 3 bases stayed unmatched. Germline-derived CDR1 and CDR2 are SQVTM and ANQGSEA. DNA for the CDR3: TGCAGCGTTGTGACAGGGGTTGATACGCAGTATTTT. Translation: CSVVTGVDTQYF.

The CDR3 DNA is TGTGCCTGGGAGACAGGGGGGGCAGATACGCAGTATTTT. It codes for CAWETGGADTQYF. This chain uses TRBV30 with TRBJ2-3; 9 positions match TRBD1. The CDR3 extends over 13 amino acids. Unmatched junction bases numbered 4, after V lost 5 bases and J lost 4 bases. Germline V lookup: CDR1 GTSNPN, CDR2 SVGIG (reference sequence).

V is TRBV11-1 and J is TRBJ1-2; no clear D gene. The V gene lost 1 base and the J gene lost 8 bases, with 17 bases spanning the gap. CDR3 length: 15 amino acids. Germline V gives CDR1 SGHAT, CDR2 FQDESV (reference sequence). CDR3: CASSLDGPGSVGYTF. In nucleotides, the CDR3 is TGTGCCAGCAGCTTAGATGGCCCGGGATCGGTCGGCTACACCTTC.